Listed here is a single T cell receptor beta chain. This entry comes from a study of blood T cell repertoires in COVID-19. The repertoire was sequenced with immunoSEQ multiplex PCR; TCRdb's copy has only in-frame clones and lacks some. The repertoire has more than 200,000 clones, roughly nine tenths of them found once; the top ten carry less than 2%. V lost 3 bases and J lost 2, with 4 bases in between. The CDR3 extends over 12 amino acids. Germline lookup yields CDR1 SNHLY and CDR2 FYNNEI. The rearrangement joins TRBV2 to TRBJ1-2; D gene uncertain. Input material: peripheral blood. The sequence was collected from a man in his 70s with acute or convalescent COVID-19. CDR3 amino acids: CASSDRNYGYTF. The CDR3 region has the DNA TGTGCCAGCAGTGACAGAAACTATGGCTACACCTTC.